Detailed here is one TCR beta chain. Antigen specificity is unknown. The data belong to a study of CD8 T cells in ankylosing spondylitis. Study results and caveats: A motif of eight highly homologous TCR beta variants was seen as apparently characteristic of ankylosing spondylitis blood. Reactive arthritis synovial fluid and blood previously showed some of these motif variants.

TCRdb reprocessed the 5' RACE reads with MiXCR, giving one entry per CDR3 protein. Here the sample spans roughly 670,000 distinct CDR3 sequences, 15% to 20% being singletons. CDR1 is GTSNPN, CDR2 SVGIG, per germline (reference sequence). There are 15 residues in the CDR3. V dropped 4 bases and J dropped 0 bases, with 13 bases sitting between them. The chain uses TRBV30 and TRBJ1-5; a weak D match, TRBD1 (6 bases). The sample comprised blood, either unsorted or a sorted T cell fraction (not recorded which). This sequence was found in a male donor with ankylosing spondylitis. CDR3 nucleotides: TGTGCCTGGACCCAGGACAGCTATAGCAATCAGCCCCAGCATTTT. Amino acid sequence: CAWTQDSYSNQPQHF.